The 17 T cell receptor beta chains listed next were all sequenced from one sample in a study of T cells after posttransplantation cyclophosphamide. Assay: immunoSEQ multiplex PCR; the TCRdb copy retains only in-frame clones and omits some. The table includes 20,000 to 25,000 clones, 75% to 90% detected once. Control samples came 1 year after myeloablative marrow transplants with methotrexate plus calcineurin inhibitor. Sequences were derived from PBMCs, sampled approximately twelve months after allogeneic stem cell transplant with calcineurin inhibitor and methotrexate. The receptors shown here come from a female patient younger than 45 who received an allogeneic stem cell transplant from an unrelated donor, was CMV-positive, and had acute and chronic GVHD. Some T cells here may be from the graft donor.

As concerns this clone: One junction end does not reproduce the germline sequence, and a read error may be involved. Other DNA sequences within the sample encode an identical CDR3. The CDR3 bases are TGTGCCAGCAGTGAGTACTACGAACAGTACTTC. Its protein product is CASSEYYEQYF. The V call is TRBV2, the J call TRBJ2-7; D gene ambiguous. This CDR3 comprises 11 residues. Germline CDR1 reads SNHLY; CDR2 reads FYNNEI.

This chain uses TRBV2 with TRBJ1-1, with D uncertain. The CDR3 extends over 12 amino acids. V gave up 2 bases and J gave up 1 base, with 2 bases separating them. Germline V gene sequence: CDR1 SNHLY, CDR2 FYNNEI. The CDR3 DNA follows: TGTGCCAGCAGTGAACAGAACACTGAAGCTTTCTTT. Its protein is CASSEQNTEAFF.

The V gene is TRBV5-4, the J gene TRBJ1-4, with 8 positions matching TRBD1. Trimming removed 4 bases from V and 1 base from J; junction bases left unmatched: 6. CDR3 length: 16 residues. CDR1 SGHNT and CDR2 YYREEE come from the germline V gene (reference sequence). The CDR3 DNA sequence: TGTGCCAGCAGCAGGATAACAGGGGGAACTAATGAAAAACTGTTTTTT. Encoded protein: CASSRITGGTNEKLFF. Full variable domain (missing parts from reference TRBV5-4 and TRBJ1-4): ETGVTQSPTHLIKTRGQQVTLRCSSQSGHNTVSWYQQALGQGPQFIFQYYREEENGRGNFPPRFSGLQFPNYSSELNVNALELDDSALYLCASSRITGGTNEKLFFGSGTQLSVL.

The V and J genes are TRBV15 and TRBJ2-7; TRBD2 aligns across 7 bases. J lost 4 bases, V lost 3 bases, and 12 bases had no gene match. This CDR3 has 16 amino acids. Germline loops: CDR1 LNHNV, CDR2 YYDKDF (reference sequence). CDR3 protein: CATSRGGASGGYEQYF. DNA for the CDR3: TGTGCCACCAGCAGGGGCGGGGCTAGCGGAGGGTACGAGCAGTACTTC.

This sequence joins TRBV30 and TRBJ2-4; D is possibly TRBD2 (5 bases). Germline V lookup: CDR1 GTSNPN, CDR2 SVGIG (reference sequence). V dropped 0 bases and J dropped 0 bases, with 12 bases sitting between them. CDR3 size: 16 residues. The CDR3 nucleotides are TGTGCCTGGAGTGTAGGGCTAGCTTTAGCCAAAAACATTCAGTACTTC. Amino acid sequence: CAWSVGLALAKNIQYF.

V usage is TRBV2 and J usage is TRBJ2-7; D perhaps matches TRBD2 (6 bases). Germline CDR1 and CDR2: SNHLY and FYNNEI. Deletions cut 6 bases from V and 4 bases from J, with 16 bases between. The CDR3 is 14 amino acids. CDR3 DNA: TGTGCCAGCAGCGCCGGGACTGACGCTTACGAGCAGTACTTC. Protein product: CASSAGTDAYEQYF.

The chain links TRBV5-1 to TRBJ1-2; 7 bases are a match to TRBD1. The V and J ends lost 5 bases and 4 bases, in that order; junction bases with no gene match: 11. The germline V gene has CDR1 SGHRS and CDR2 YFSETQ. The CDR3 runs 15 residues. Written as DNA, the CDR3 is TGCGCCAGCAGGCCTCCGGGACAGATCTTCTATGGCTACACCTTC. Translated: CASRPPGQIFYGYTF.

The chain joins TRBV19 to TRBJ1-2; TRBD1 agrees at 8 bases. Germline-derived CDR1 and CDR2 are LNHDA and SQIVND (reference sequence). Trimming took 1 base from V and 8 from J; bases not matched to a gene: 6. This CDR3 is 14 amino acids long. CDR3 amino acids: CASSIAQGARGYTF. The DNA of the CDR3 is TGTGCCAGTAGTATAGCCCAGGGGGCGCGGGGCTACACCTTC.

The V and J genes are TRBV9 and TRBJ1-1; 9 positions match TRBD1. CDR1 is SGDLS and CDR2 is YYNGEE in the germline V gene. Trimming took 0 bases from V and 8 from J; bases not matched to a gene: 2. The CDR3 length is 13 residues. The DNA of the CDR3 is TGTGCCAGCAGCGTAGCCGGGACAGGGGAAGCTTTCTTT. Translated: CASSVAGTGEAFF.

The chain links TRBV10-3 to TRBJ2-1, with 9 nucleotides matching TRBD1. CDR1 is ENHRY and CDR2 is SYGVKD in the germline V gene. This CDR3 comprises 15 residues. Losses at the gene ends were 6 bases for V and 7 bases for J; bases not matched to a gene: 10. The CDR3 sequence: CAISPTGGTGNEQFF. In DNA form, the CDR3 reads TGTGCCATCAGCCCAACAGGGGGCACCGGTAATGAGCAGTTCTTC.

The rearrangement links TRBV4-3 to TRBJ2-1; 9 positions agree with TRBD1. Germline loops: CDR1 LGHNA, CDR2 YSLEER. V lost 0 bases, J lost 7 bases, and 7 bases stayed unmatched. The CDR3 length is 16 residues. As DNA, the CDR3 is TGCGCCAGCAGCCAAGATCTGGGACAGGGTCAGAATGAGCAGTTCTTC. It specifies CASSQDLGQGQNEQFF.

The chain joins TRBV7-8 to TRBJ2-7; 11 bases agree with TRBD2. CDR3 length: 15 amino acids. Germline loops: CDR1 SGHVS, CDR2 FQNEAQ. Trimming at V came to 5 bases and at J to 4 bases, leaving 7 bases not matched to a gene. The DNA for the CDR3 is TGTGCCAGCAGCGCCACTAGCGGGAGAGGGTACGAGCAGTACTTC. Residues: CASSATSGRGYEQYF.

This clone was detected once. The chain employs TRBV19 and TRBJ2-5; D is uncertain. This CDR3 spans 14 amino acids. V was trimmed by 0 bases and J by 2 bases, leaving 7 bases between them. Germline V gene lookup returns CDR1 LNHDA and CDR2 SQIVND (reference sequence). The chain's CDR3 is CASSIDGRQETQYF. The CDR3 bases are TGTGCCAGTAGTATAGATGGTCGGCAAGAGACCCAGTACTTC.

This chain connects TRBV9 to TRBJ2-7; 8 nucleotides agree with TRBD2. The J segment lost 0 bases and the V segment lost 4 bases, leaving 15 bases of the junction unmatched. Germline V CDR1 and CDR2: SGDLS, YYNGEE. This CDR3 has 18 residues. CDR3 protein: CASSPRGGLTSSSYEQYF. CDR3 nucleotides: TGTGCCAGCAGCCCCCGGGGGGGACTAACCTCAAGCTCCTACGAGCAGTACTTC.

In its sample, this clone was seen a few times. The chain uses TRBV5-6 and TRBJ1-2, with unresolved D. Trimming shortened V by 5 bases and J by 8 bases, and 10 bases separated the two germline ends. Germline V lookup: CDR1 SGHDT, CDR2 YYEEEE. CDR3 length equals 11 residues. In DNA, the CDR3 is TGTGCCAGCAGGATAGACGGGGGCTACACCTTC. This codes for CASRIDGGYTF.

The chain carries TRBV30 and TRBJ2-3; D is perhaps TRBD2 (5 bases). Germline lookup yields CDR1 GTSNPN and CDR2 SVGIG (reference sequence). The CDR3 is made up of 14 amino acids. The V gene lost 4 bases and the J gene lost 2 bases, with 13 bases spanning the gap. CDR3 residues: CAWITGGYTDTQYF. CDR3 nucleotides: TGTGCCTGGATAACTGGAGGATACACAGATACGCAGTATTTT.

The chain uses TRBV7-9 and TRBJ1-1; 7 nucleotides agree with TRBD1. Looked up from germline, CDR1 is SEHNR and CDR2 is FQNEAQ (reference sequence). This CDR3 has 13 residues. V trimming: 5 bases; J trimming: 1 base; junction bases outside the gene matches: 1. CDR3 amino acids: CASSRQGNTEAFF. CDR3 DNA: TGTGCCAGCAGCAGACAGGGGAACACTGAAGCTTTCTTT. The full variable domain, rest sourced from reference TRBV7-9 and TRBJ1-1, is DTGVSQNPRHKITKRGQNVTFRCDPISEHNRLYWYRQTLGQGPEFLTYFQNEAQLEKSRLLSDRFSAERPKGSFSTLEIQRTEQGDSAMYLCASSRQGNTEAFFGQGTRLTVV.